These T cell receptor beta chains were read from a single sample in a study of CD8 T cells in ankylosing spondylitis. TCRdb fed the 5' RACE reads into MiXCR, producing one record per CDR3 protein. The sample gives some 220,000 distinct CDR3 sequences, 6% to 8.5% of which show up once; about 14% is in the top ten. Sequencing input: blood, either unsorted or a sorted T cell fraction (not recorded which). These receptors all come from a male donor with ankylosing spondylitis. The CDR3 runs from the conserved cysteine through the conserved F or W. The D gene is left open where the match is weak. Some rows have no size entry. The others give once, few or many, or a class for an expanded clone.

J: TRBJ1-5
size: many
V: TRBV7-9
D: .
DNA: TGTGCCAGCAGCTTAGCTGGGACAAGCAATCAGCCCCAGCATTTT
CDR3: CASSLAGTSNQPQHF

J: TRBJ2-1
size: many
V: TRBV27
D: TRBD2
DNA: TGTGCCAGCAGCCGGGAGGGACTAGCACTCGAGCAGTTCTTC
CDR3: CASSREGLALEQFF

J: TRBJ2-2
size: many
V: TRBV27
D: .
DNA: TGTGCCAGCAGTTTATATACAGGGAGTACCGGGGAGCTGTTTTTT
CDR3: CASSLYTGSTGELFF

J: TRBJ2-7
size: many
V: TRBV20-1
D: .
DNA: TGCAGTGCGCGGTCCCGGGGGCTGGGGGCCTACGAGCAGTACTTC
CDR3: CSARSRGLGAYEQYF

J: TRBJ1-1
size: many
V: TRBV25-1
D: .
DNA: TGTGCCAGCAGTGACCTAGGGGAATCCGAAGCTTTCTTT
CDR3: CASSDLGESEAFF

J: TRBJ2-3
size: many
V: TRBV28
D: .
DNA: TGTGCCAGCAGCCCGGCCCCCGGGCGGATCACAGATACGCAGTATTTT
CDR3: CASSPAPGRITDTQYF

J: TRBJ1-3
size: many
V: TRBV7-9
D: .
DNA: TGTGCCAGCAGCTTGACAAGCTCTGGAAACACCATATATTTT
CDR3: CASSLTSSGNTIYF

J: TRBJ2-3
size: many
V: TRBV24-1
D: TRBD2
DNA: TGTGCCACCAGTGACGTGACTAGCGGGAGGGGTTACACAGATACGCAGTATTTT
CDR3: CATSDVTSGRGYTDTQYF

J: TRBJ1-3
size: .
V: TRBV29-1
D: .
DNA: TGCAGCGTTGCGGCCCGAAACACCATATATTTT
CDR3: CSVAARNTIYF

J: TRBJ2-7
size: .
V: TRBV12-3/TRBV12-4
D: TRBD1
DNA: TGTGCCAGCGGATTACTGGGACAGGGGCTGGGGTTTGGCGAGCAGTACTTC
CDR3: CASGLLGQGLGFGEQYF

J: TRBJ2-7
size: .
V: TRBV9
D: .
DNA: TGTGCCAGCAGCCCAAATTCCGACAGTGTCTACGAGCAGTACTTC
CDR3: CASSPNSDSVYEQYF

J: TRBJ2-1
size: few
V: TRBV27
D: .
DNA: TGTGCCAGCAGTTTATCTCCAGAATACAATGAGCAGTTCTTC
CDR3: CASSLSPEYNEQFF

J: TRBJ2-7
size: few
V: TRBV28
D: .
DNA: TGTGCCAGCAGGGGCGGACGCCCCTACGAGCAGTACTTC
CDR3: CASRGGRPYEQYF

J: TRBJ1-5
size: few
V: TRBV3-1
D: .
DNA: TGTGCCAGCAGCCCCAGAGGAAACAGAGGCAATCAGCCCCAGCATTTT
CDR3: CASSPRGNRGNQPQHF

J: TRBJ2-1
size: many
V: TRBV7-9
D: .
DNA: TGTGCCAGCAGCTATCGGCCCAATGAGCAGTTCTTC
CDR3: CASSYRPNEQFF

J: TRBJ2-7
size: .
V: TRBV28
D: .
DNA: TGTGCCAGCAGCCGCGTTTCAGGGTTCGGCTACGAGCAGTACTTC
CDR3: CASSRVSGFGYEQYF

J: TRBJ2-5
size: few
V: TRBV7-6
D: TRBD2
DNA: TGTGCCAGCAGCTTCCTAGCGGGAGTAGGGGAGACCCAGTACTTC
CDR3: CASSFLAGVGETQYF

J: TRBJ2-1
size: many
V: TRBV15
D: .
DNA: TGTGCCACCAGCAGAACCCGGCTAGTCAATGAGCAGTTCTTC
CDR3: CATSRTRLVNEQFF

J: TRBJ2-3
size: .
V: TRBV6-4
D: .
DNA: TGTGCCAGCAGTACAGGGGGAGGGCCGAAGTTCACGCAGTATTTT
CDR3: CASSTGGGPKFTQYF

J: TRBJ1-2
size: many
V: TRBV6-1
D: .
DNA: TGTGCCAGCAGTGACGCGAGAGATATCTATGGCTACACCTTC
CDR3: CASSDARDIYGYTF

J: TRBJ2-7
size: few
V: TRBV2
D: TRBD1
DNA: TGTGCCAGCAGCCAGGGGGCGTTTTACGAGCAGTACTTC
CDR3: CASSQGAFYEQYF

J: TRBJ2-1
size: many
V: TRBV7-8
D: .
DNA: TGTGCCAGCAGCTTAGTTGGGGTAGCGGAGTACAATGAGCAGTTCTTC
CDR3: CASSLVGVAEYNEQFF

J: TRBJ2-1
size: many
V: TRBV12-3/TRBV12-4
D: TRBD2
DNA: TGTGCCAGCAGCCATGGACTAGCGAGTAAAGATGAGCAGTTCTTC
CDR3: CASSHGLASKDEQFF

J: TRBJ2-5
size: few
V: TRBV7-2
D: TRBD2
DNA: TGTGCCAGCAGTTATCGACTAGCGGCCCAAGAGACCCAGTACTTC
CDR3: CASSYRLAAQETQYF

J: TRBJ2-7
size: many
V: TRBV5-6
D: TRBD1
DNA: TGTGCCAGCAGCTTGGGGCAGGGGGAAGGCTACGAGCAGTACTTC
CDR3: CASSLGQGEGYEQYF

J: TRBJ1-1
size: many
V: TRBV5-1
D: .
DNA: TGCGCCAGCAGCTATGTGGAGGGGAGGGCTCTCACTGAAGCTTTCTTT
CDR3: CASSYVEGRALTEAFF

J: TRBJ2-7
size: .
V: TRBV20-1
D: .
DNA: TGCAGTGCTATCGGAGATTGGGACCCTAACTACGAGCAGTACTTC
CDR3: CSAIGDWDPNYEQYF

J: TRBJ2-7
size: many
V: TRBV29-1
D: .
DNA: TGCAGCGTAGGACAGTTTAGGTACGAGCAGTACTTC
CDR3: CSVGQFRYEQYF

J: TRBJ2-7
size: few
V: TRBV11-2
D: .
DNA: TGTGCCAGCAGCTTCGCGACGGGCTCTAGCTCCTACGAGCAGTACTTC
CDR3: CASSFATGSSSYEQYF

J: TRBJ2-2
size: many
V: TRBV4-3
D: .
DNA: TGCGCCAGCAGCCAGGGCTGGGGACATAAGAACACCGGGGAGCTGTTTTTT
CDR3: CASSQGWGHKNTGELFF

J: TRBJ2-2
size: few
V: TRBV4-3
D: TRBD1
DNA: TGCGCCAGCAGACCCGGGACAGGGCGCACCGGGGAGCTGTTTTTT
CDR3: CASRPGTGRTGELFF

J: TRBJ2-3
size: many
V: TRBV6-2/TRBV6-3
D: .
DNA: TGTGCCAGCAGTTACGCGGGGCCCACAGATACGCAGTATTTT
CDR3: CASSYAGPTDTQYF

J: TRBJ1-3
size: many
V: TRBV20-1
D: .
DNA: TGCAGTGCTAGAGGTGTCGGGGGAAACACCATATATTTT
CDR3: CSARGVGGNTIYF

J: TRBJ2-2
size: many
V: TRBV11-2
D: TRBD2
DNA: TGTGCCAGCAGCTTAGTGACTAGCGGAAGGAGGACCGGGGAGCTGTTTTTT
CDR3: CASSLVTSGRRTGELFF

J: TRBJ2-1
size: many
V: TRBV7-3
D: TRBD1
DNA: TGTGCCAGCAGCTTAAGTCCTGGGGGCAGGGGGCCTGAGCAGTTCTTC
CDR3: CASSLSPGGRGPEQFF

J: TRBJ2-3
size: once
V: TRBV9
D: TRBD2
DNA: TGTGCCAGCGCCAGCGGACTAGCGGGACGCTCTGCTCCAGATACGCAGTATTTT
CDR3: CASASGLAGRSAPDTQYF

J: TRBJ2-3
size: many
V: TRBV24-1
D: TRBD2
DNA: TGTGCCACCGGGGACCGTGGACTAGCGGGGACAGATACGCAGTATTTT
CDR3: CATGDRGLAGTDTQYF

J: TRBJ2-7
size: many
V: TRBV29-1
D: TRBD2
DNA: TGCAGCGTTGAAGATGGGTCTAGCGGGAGCTACGAGCAGTACTTC
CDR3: CSVEDGSSGSYEQYF

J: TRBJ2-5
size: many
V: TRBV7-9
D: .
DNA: TGTGCCAGCAGCTTAGAGAGCCAAGAGACCCAGTACTTC
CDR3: CASSLESQETQYF

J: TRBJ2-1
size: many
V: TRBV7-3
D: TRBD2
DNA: TGTGCCAGCAGCTTAATGGAAAGGACTAGCGGGGGGCCAAGCTCCTACAATGAGCAGTTCTTC
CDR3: CASSLMERTSGGPSSYNEQFF

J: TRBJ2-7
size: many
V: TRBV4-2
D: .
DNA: TGTGCCAGCAGCCAAGATAAATACGAGCAGTACTTC
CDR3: CASSQDKYEQYF

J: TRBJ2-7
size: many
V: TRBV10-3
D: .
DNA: TGTGCCATCAGTGAACCGGGTTACTCCTACGAGCAGTACTTC
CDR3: CAISEPGYSYEQYF

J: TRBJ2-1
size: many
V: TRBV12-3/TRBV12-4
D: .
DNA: TGTGCCAGCAGCTCGGGACACCCGATAGTCTACAATGAGCAGTTCTTC
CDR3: CASSSGHPIVYNEQFF

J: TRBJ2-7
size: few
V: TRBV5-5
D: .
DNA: TGTGCCAGCAGTTGGAGTGGAGAGCAGTACTTC
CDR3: CASSWSGEQYF

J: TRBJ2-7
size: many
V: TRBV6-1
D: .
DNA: TGTGCCAGCAGTGAATGGAAGGGGATCTACGAGCAGTACTTC
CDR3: CASSEWKGIYEQYF

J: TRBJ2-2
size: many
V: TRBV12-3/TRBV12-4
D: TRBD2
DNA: TGTGCCAGCAGCCCGGGGGGGGGGTTCACCGGGGAGCTGTTTTTT
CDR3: CASSPGGGFTGELFF

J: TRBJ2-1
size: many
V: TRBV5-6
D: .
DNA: TGTGCCAGCAGCTTGGGCGGACAGCAGTTCTTC
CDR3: CASSLGGQQFF

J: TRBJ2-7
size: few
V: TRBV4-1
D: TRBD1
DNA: TGCGCCAGCAGCCACAGGGGACAGGGAATTCTGGACGAGCAGTACTTC
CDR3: CASSHRGQGILDEQYF

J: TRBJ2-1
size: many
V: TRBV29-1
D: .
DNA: TGCAGCGTTGTGAGTAGCGAATCCTACAATGAGCAGTTCTTC
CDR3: CSVVSSESYNEQFF

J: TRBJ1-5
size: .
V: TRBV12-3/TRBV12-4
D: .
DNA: TGTGCCAGCAGCCCTAATAAAGGAACAATTGATAGCAATCAGCCCCAGCATTTT
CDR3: CASSPNKGTIDSNQPQHF